Below, 7 T cell receptor beta chains from the same sample are listed, as sequenced in a study of CD8+ T cells in alopecia areata. Treatment given: oral pan-JAK inhibitor, 5-10 mg twice daily. RNA was extracted and reverse transcribed into cDNA as the sequencing template. The assay was immunoSEQ multiplex PCR, and TCRdb's table has in-frame clones only and misses some. The sample lists 65,000 to 75,000 clones, over 25% occurring once. The sequencing here drew on CD8+ T cells sorted from blood, taken at week 4, from a patient treated with tofacitinib. The receptor set was obtained from a human donor with alopecia areata.

The rearrangement joins TRBV29-1 to TRBJ1-2; 7 bases agree with TRBD1. The J segment lost 11 bases and the V segment lost 6 bases, leaving 9 bases of the junction unmatched. Germline assignment: CDR1 SQVTM and CDR2 ANQGSEA. The CDR3 is 11 residues long. The CDR3 sequence: CSVGGTERYTF. DNA for the CDR3: TGCAGCGTGGGCGGGACAGAACGGTACACCTTC.

The chain links TRBV7-9 to TRBJ2-7; a weak D match, TRBD1 (6 bases). V gave up 0 bases and J gave up 11 bases, with 11 bases separating them. The CDR3 is 12 residues long. Germline V gene lookup returns CDR1 SEHNR and CDR2 FQNEAQ (reference sequence). The CDR3 is CASSLAEQGKYF. CDR3 DNA: TGTGCCAGCAGCTTAGCGGAACAGGGAAAGTACTTC.

The chain links TRBV30 to TRBJ2-7; 7 bases are a match to TRBD2. The CDR3 loop spans 15 amino acids. CDR1 and CDR2 (germline): GTSNPN, SVGIG (reference sequence). The trim removed 2 bases at V and 4 bases at J, leaving 11 bases unmatched. The CDR3 DNA reads as TGTGCCTGGAGTCCTGGCGGGAGAGAGGGGTACGAGCAGTACTTC. It is translated as CAWSPGGREGYEQYF.

V and J are TRBV30 and TRBJ2-1; perhaps TRBD2 as D (5 bases). The length of the CDR3 is 12 residues. Germline-derived CDR1 and CDR2 are GTSNPN and SVGIG (reference sequence). Trimming shortened V by 5 bases and J by 6 bases, and 11 bases separated the two germline ends. The CDR3 DNA is TGTGCCTGGGACACGGGGATCAATGAGCAGTTCTTC. Translation gives CAWDTGINEQFF.

This clone has more than one count but fewer than ten. The chain couples TRBV7-9 to TRBJ2-3; possible D gene TRBD2, 6 bases. Trimming pared 1 base from V and 4 bases from J, leaving 12 bases between. CDR1 and CDR2 (germline): SEHNR, FQNEAQ (reference sequence). This CDR3 is built from 15 residues. CDR3 residues: CASSLVGGSADTQYF. Written as DNA, the CDR3 is TGTGCCAGCAGCTTAGTAGGAGGGAGCGCAGATACGCAGTATTTT.

A few counts support this clone. Other DNA sequences in this sample translate to the same CDR3. The V call is TRBV20-1, the J call TRBJ2-1; D is undetermined. The germline V and J ends were trimmed by 5 bases and 4 bases, with 6 bases remaining between them. Germline V gene data show CDR1 as DFQATT and CDR2 as SNEGSKA (reference sequence). This CDR3 has 11 amino acids. The DNA of the CDR3 is TGCAGTGCTCCGATATACAATGAGCAGTTCTTC. Its translation: CSAPIYNEQFF.

The chain uses TRBV29-1 and TRBJ2-7, with D perhaps given as TRBD1 or TRBD2 (6 bases each). The CDR3 sequence is 14 residues long. Germline CDR1 SQVTM, CDR2 ANQGSEA. Trimming removed 3 bases at V and 0 bases at J, with 12 bases between. The CDR3 DNA reads TGCAGCGTTGAGGGGGGCGCGGACTCCTACGAGCAGTACTTC. Translated, it gives CSVEGGADSYEQYF.